This is a list of T cell receptor beta chains from one sample in a study of Graves' ophthalmopathy and Graves' hyperthyroidism. Via MiXCR, TCRdb re-called the multiplex PCR reads, giving one row per CDR3 protein. Among roughly 220,000 distinct CDR3 sequences, about 47% were seen once, and the ten largest hold less than 50%. The specimen sequenced was peripheral blood. The receptors were sampled from an adult man with Graves' ophthalmopathy. CDR3s include the opening cysteine and the closing phenylalanine or tryptophan. Fields, in order: clone size, D gene, J gene, V gene, CDR3 DNA, CDR3 protein. The D gene is left open where the match is weak. Only part of the rows carry a size: once, few, many, or a class if the clone is expanded.

abundance: -
d_gene: TRBD2
j_gene: TRBJ2-2
v_gene: TRBV7-3
CDR3nt: TGTGCCAGCAGCTTAACTGTTCTAGCGGGGCTAACCGGGGAGCTGTTTTTT
CDR3aa: CASSLTVLAGLTGELFF

abundance: few
d_gene: TRBD2
j_gene: TRBJ2-7
v_gene: TRBV7-6
CDR3nt: TGTGCCAGCAGCTTAAGCGGGGGCATTGATTCCTACGAGCAGTACTTC
CDR3aa: CASSLSGGIDSYEQYF

abundance: -
d_gene: -
j_gene: TRBJ2-5
v_gene: TRBV7-2
CDR3nt: TGTGCCAGCAGCTCCCCTATGGAACCCGAGGGGACCCAGTACTTC
CDR3aa: CASSSPMEPEGTQYF

abundance: -
d_gene: -
j_gene: TRBJ2-3
v_gene: TRBV2
CDR3nt: TGTGCCAGCAGGCCTAACACAGATACGCAGTATTTT
CDR3aa: CASRPNTDTQYF

abundance: many
d_gene: -
j_gene: TRBJ2-7
v_gene: TRBV12-3/TRBV12-4
CDR3nt: TGTGCCAGCAGTTTACAGGGGAGCTCCTACGAGCAGTACTTC
CDR3aa: CASSLQGSSYEQYF

abundance: once
d_gene: TRBD1
j_gene: TRBJ1-5
v_gene: TRBV19
CDR3nt: TGTACCAGTAGTACCACGGGACAGCCCAATCAGCCCCAGCATTTT
CDR3aa: CTSSTTGQPNQPQHF

abundance: -
d_gene: -
j_gene: TRBJ1-1
v_gene: TRBV20-1
CDR3nt: TGCAGTCCCCGGAGAGGGAACACTGAAGCTTCCTTT
CDR3aa: CSPRRGNTEASF

abundance: many
d_gene: TRBD1
j_gene: TRBJ1-2
v_gene: TRBV10-3
CDR3nt: TGTGCCATCAGTAGGGACAGGGAGGACTATGGCTACACCTTC
CDR3aa: CAISRDREDYGYTF

abundance: few
d_gene: -
j_gene: TRBJ1-3
v_gene: TRBV9
CDR3nt: TGTGCCAGCAGCGAGAGGACGTCTGGAAACACCATATATTTT
CDR3aa: CASSERTSGNTIYF

abundance: few
d_gene: TRBD1
j_gene: TRBJ1-2
v_gene: TRBV7-2
CDR3nt: TGTGCCAGCAGCTTAGCGTGGGGACAGTTAAACTATGGCTACACCTTC
CDR3aa: CASSLAWGQLNYGYTF

abundance: few
d_gene: TRBD1
j_gene: TRBJ2-7
v_gene: TRBV10-3
CDR3nt: TGTGCCATCAGAGCCACAGGGGGTTTGGACGAGCAGTACTTC
CDR3aa: CAIRATGGLDEQYF

abundance: many
d_gene: -
j_gene: TRBJ2-6
v_gene: TRBV10-3
CDR3nt: TGTGCCATCAAGGGGGAACCCGGGGCCAACGTCCTGACTTTC
CDR3aa: CAIKGEPGANVLTF

abundance: many
d_gene: TRBD1
j_gene: TRBJ2-2
v_gene: TRBV7-2
CDR3nt: TGTGCCAGCAGCTTAAAAGGACAGGGGTTAGGGGAGCTGTTTTTT
CDR3aa: CASSLKGQGLGELFF

abundance: -
d_gene: -
j_gene: TRBJ1-3
v_gene: TRBV7-9
CDR3nt: TGTGCCAGCAGCCCCCTTTCGGGAGAGACCATATATTTT
CDR3aa: CASSPLSGETIYF

abundance: few
d_gene: TRBD1
j_gene: TRBJ1-4
v_gene: TRBV10-2
CDR3nt: TGTGCCAGCAGTGCAACCGGGACAGGGAAAGGACTGTTTTTT
CDR3aa: CASSATGTGKGLFF

abundance: once
d_gene: -
j_gene: TRBJ2-2
v_gene: TRBV7-9
CDR3nt: TGTGCCAGCAGCTGGGGGCATAGGGAGCTGTTTTTT
CDR3aa: CASSWGHRELFF

abundance: -
d_gene: -
j_gene: TRBJ1-5
v_gene: TRBV6-1
CDR3nt: TGTGCCAGCAGACAGGGTTCCTTAAATCAGCCCCAGCATTTT
CDR3aa: CASRQGSLNQPQHF

abundance: -
d_gene: -
j_gene: TRBJ1-2
v_gene: TRBV29-1
CDR3nt: TGCAGCTTACCGCAGGCGGCTCTCTATGGCTACACCTTC
CDR3aa: CSLPQAALYGYTF

abundance: -
d_gene: TRBD1
j_gene: TRBJ2-5
v_gene: TRBV29-1
CDR3nt: TGCAGCGTTTGGGCAGGGGGCCGGGAGACCCAGTACTTC
CDR3aa: CSVWAGGRETQYF

abundance: few
d_gene: TRBD1
j_gene: TRBJ1-6
v_gene: TRBV9
CDR3nt: TGTGCCAGCAGTTCCGGGACAGGGGACTCACCCCTCCACTTT
CDR3aa: CASSSGTGDSPLHF

abundance: -
d_gene: -
j_gene: TRBJ2-2
v_gene: TRBV5-1
CDR3nt: TGCGCCAGCAGCCTCGGACTGGCCCCGGAGGGGGAGCTGTTTTTT
CDR3aa: CASSLGLAPEGELFF

abundance: few
d_gene: -
j_gene: TRBJ1-3
v_gene: TRBV9
CDR3nt: TGTGCCAGCAGCGGGCAGGGCCCCTCTGGAAACACCATATATTTT
CDR3aa: CASSGQGPSGNTIYF

abundance: few
d_gene: -
j_gene: TRBJ2-7
v_gene: TRBV7-9
CDR3nt: TGTGCCAGCAGCTTCGGGACTCCCTCCTACGAGCAGTACTTC
CDR3aa: CASSFGTPSYEQYF

abundance: once
d_gene: -
j_gene: TRBJ2-3
v_gene: TRBV2
CDR3nt: TGTGCCAGCAGTTCCGGGACACCTATCACAGATACGCAGTATTTT
CDR3aa: CASSSGTPITDTQYF

abundance: few
d_gene: -
j_gene: TRBJ2-2
v_gene: TRBV12-3/TRBV12-4
CDR3nt: TGTGCCAGCAGTTTAGCAGGATTCGTGAACACCGGGGAGCTGTTTTTT
CDR3aa: CASSLAGFVNTGELFF

abundance: -
d_gene: TRBD1
j_gene: TRBJ1-1
v_gene: TRBV10-3
CDR3nt: TGTGCCAGCATTCGACAGGGGATGGAAACTGAAGCTTTCTTT
CDR3aa: CASIRQGMETEAFF

abundance: -
d_gene: -
j_gene: TRBJ1-2
v_gene: TRBV4-2
CDR3nt: TGTGCCAGCAGCCCCTTTACGGGGGCAGGCTATGGCTACACCTTC
CDR3aa: CASSPFTGAGYGYTF

abundance: -
d_gene: TRBD1
j_gene: TRBJ1-2
v_gene: TRBV20-1
CDR3nt: TGCAGTGCGTTAGCGGGACAGGTCTATGGCTACACCTTC
CDR3aa: CSALAGQVYGYTF

abundance: -
d_gene: TRBD1
j_gene: TRBJ1-4
v_gene: TRBV15
CDR3nt: TGTGCCACCAGCAGGGCCGGGGACAGGGGAGGTGAAAAACTGTTTTTT
CDR3aa: CATSRAGDRGGEKLFF

abundance: few
d_gene: TRBD2
j_gene: TRBJ2-5
v_gene: TRBV20-1
CDR3nt: TGCAGTGCTCGGACTAGCGGGGGGTCCCAGTACTTC
CDR3aa: CSARTSGGSQYF

abundance: -
d_gene: -
j_gene: TRBJ1-2
v_gene: TRBV10-3
CDR3nt: TGTGCCAGCAGAGAGGGGAGATCCTATGGCTACACCTTC
CDR3aa: CASREGRSYGYTF

abundance: many
d_gene: TRBD1
j_gene: TRBJ1-2
v_gene: TRBV29-1
CDR3nt: TGCAGCGTTGAAGATGAAGGGGGCGGCTACACCTTC
CDR3aa: CSVEDEGGGYTF

abundance: few
d_gene: TRBD1
j_gene: TRBJ1-4
v_gene: TRBV7-9
CDR3nt: TGTGCCAGCAGCTTAGGCCCGAAAGTGGGGACAGGGTCGGGAAAACTGTTTTTT
CDR3aa: CASSLGPKVGTGSGKLFF

abundance: -
d_gene: -
j_gene: TRBJ2-6
v_gene: TRBV24-1
CDR3nt: TGTGCCACCAGTGAGGGACGGAGCTCTGGGGCCAACGTCCTGACTTTC
CDR3aa: CATSEGRSSGANVLTF

abundance: -
d_gene: TRBD2
j_gene: TRBJ2-7
v_gene: TRBV5-1
CDR3nt: TGCGCCAGCAGCCTCGGACTAGCCTATCCATCACTATACTTC
CDR3aa: CASSLGLAYPSLYF

abundance: -
d_gene: TRBD2
j_gene: TRBJ2-3
v_gene: TRBV7-2
CDR3nt: TGTGCCAGCAGACTAGGTGGGAGGGTCTCGCCCACAGATACGCAGTATTTT
CDR3aa: CASRLGGRVSPTDTQYF

abundance: -
d_gene: -
j_gene: TRBJ1-1
v_gene: TRBV12-3/TRBV12-4
CDR3nt: TGTGCCAGTACGGGCACTGAAGCTTTCTTT
CDR3aa: CASTGTEAFF